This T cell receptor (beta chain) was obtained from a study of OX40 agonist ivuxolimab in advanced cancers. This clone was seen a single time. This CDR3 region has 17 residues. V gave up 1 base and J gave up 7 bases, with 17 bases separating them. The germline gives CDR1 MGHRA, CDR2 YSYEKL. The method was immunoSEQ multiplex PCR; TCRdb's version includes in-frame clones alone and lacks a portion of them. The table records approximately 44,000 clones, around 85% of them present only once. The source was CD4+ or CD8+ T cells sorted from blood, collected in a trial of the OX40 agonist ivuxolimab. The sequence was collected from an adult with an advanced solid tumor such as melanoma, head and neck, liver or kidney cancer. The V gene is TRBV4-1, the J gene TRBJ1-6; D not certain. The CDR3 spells CASSQGFPRSANSPLHF. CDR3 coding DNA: TGCGCCAGCAGCCAAGGATTCCCCAGAAGCGCAAATTCACCCCTCCACTTT.